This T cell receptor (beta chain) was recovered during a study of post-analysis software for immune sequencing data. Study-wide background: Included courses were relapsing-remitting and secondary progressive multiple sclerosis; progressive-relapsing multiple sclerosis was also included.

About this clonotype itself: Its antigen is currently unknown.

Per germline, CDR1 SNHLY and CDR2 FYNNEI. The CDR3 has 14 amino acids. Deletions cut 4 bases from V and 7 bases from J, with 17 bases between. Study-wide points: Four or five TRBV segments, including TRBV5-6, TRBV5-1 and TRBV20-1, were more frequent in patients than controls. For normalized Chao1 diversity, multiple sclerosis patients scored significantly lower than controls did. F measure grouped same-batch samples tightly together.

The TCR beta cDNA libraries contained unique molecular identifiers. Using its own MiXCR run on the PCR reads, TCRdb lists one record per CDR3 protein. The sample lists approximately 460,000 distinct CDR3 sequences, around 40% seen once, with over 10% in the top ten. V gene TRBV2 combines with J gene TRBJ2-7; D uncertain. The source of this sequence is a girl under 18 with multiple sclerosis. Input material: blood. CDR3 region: CASSVRTGPREQYF. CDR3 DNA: TGTGCCAGCAGTGTACGGACGGGTCCTCGGGAGCAGTACTTC.